A selection of T cell receptor beta chains follows, all from one sample in a study of identical twins. TCRdb re-called the 5' RACE reads with MiXCR, one entry per CDR3 protein. Found here are some 630,000 distinct CDR3 sequences, roughly 7.1% of them singletons; the top ten hold around 1.6%. A further study also used this sample, focusing on yellow fever vaccine responses in identical twins.

What was sequenced was PBMCs. These receptors were obtained from a woman aged 18-29 years in good health. Each CDR3 is given with its conserved first and last residue. The order of the fields is D gene, clone size, J gene, V gene, CDR3 DNA, CDR3 protein. The D gene is left open where the match is weak. Size is omitted from some rows. Given values are once, few, many or a class for expanded clones.

TRBD1	-	TRBJ2-3	TRBV20-1	TGCAGTGCCTTGACAGGGACGGGAACAGATACGCAGTATTTT	CSALTGTGTDTQYF
TRBD1	-	TRBJ2-1	TRBV6-2/TRBV6-3	TGTGCCAGCAGTGACTCAACACAGGGGGGTGGGTTCTTC	CASSDSTQGGGFF
-	-	TRBJ1-1	TRBV10-3	TGTGCCACTTCAGGCTATTCTGAAGCTTTCTTT	CATSGYSEAFF
-	many	TRBJ1-1	TRBV12-3/TRBV12-4	TGTGCCAGCAGTGCTAAGGGACTGCTGAACACTGAAGCTTTCTTT	CASSAKGLLNTEAFF
TRBD2	few	TRBJ2-7	TRBV10-3	TGTGCCATCAGCCAGACTAGCGGGTATTACGAGCAGTACTTC	CAISQTSGYYEQYF
-	many	TRBJ1-3	TRBV12-3/TRBV12-4	TGTGCCAGCAGTGATGACAGCTTCTCTGGAAACACCATATATTTT	CASSDDSFSGNTIYF
-	many	TRBJ2-5	TRBV20-1	TGCAGTGCTAGCCAATTGGAGGCCCAGTACTTC	CSASQLEAQYF
TRBD1	many	TRBJ1-1	TRBV6-1	TGTGCCAGCAGCCAACATGGGACAGTCTTGAACACTGAAGCTTTCTTT	CASSQHGTVLNTEAFF
-	-	TRBJ2-2	TRBV3-1	TGTGCCATCAGCCCCCGAGCAGGAGACCTTTCGAACACCGGGGAGCTGTTTTTT	CAISPRAGDLSNTGELFF
TRBD2	-	TRBJ2-3	TRBV7-9	TGTGCCAGCAGCCCCGGGACTAGCGGGGGGGCCGGGCGAACGCAGTATTTT	CASSPGTSGGAGRTQYF
-	once	TRBJ1-1	TRBV5-5	TGTGCCAGCAGCTTGTCCCGGATGAGCACTGAAGCTTTCTTT	CASSLSRMSTEAFF
-	few	TRBJ2-1	TRBV5-1	TGCGCCAGCAGCTTGAGTCTTCACAATGAGCAGTTCTTC	CASSLSLHNEQFF
-	many	TRBJ2-5	TRBV11-1	TGTGCCAGCAGAGGAGGGTTGTTGGAGACCCAGTACTTC	CASRGGLLETQYF
TRBD2	-	TRBJ2-5	TRBV2	TGTGCCAGCAGTGAACGGGTGGTAGCGGGAGGGAGGGAGACCCAGTACTTC	CASSERVVAGGRETQYF
-	many	TRBJ2-1	TRBV2	TGTGCCAGCAGTGACCGGGGACATCGGGAGAGTGGGCAGTTCTTC	CASSDRGHRESGQFF
TRBD1	few	TRBJ1-1	TRBV10-2	TGCGCCAGCAGTGAGTACGGGACAGGGAACACTGAAGCTTTCTTT	CASSEYGTGNTEAFF
-	many	TRBJ2-1	TRBV20-1	TGCAGTGCCCAGAAGGCCGGGGGTTCCTACAATGAGCAGTTCTTC	CSAQKAGGSYNEQFF
TRBD2	many	TRBJ2-3	TRBV20-1	TGCAGTGCCCTTAGCGGGAGCACAGATACGCAGTATTTT	CSALSGSTDTQYF
TRBD1	-	TRBJ1-2	TRBV12-3/TRBV12-4	TGTGCCAGCAGTCTCGACAGGGGGCCGTCTGGCTACACCTTC	CASSLDRGPSGYTF
TRBD1	few	TRBJ1-2	TRBV3-1	TGTGCCAGCAGCTACGGGACAGGGGACGGCTACACCTTC	CASSYGTGDGYTF
TRBD2	many	TRBJ2-2	TRBV12-3/TRBV12-4	TGTGCCAGCAGTTTACTAGCGGGAGCCCTGAGGGAGCTGTTTTTT	CASSLLAGALRELFF
TRBD1	many	TRBJ2-7	TRBV28	TGTGCCAGCAGGGGGACAGGGGACCCAACCTACGAGCAGTACTTC	CASRGTGDPTYEQYF
TRBD2	-	TRBJ2-7	TRBV5-1	TGCGCCAGCAGCTTGGCCCCACACGGGACTAGCGGGAGCTACGAGCAGTACTTC	CASSLAPHGTSGSYEQYF
TRBD2	few	TRBJ2-5	TRBV5-1	TGCGCCAGCAGCCCCCGGGTGGTTAGCGGGACATTCCAAGAGACCCAGTACTTC	CASSPRVVSGTFQETQYF
TRBD1	few	TRBJ1-4	TRBV11-2	TGTGCCAGCAGCCGGACGAGGGACAGGGTTGAAAAACTGTTTTTT	CASSRTRDRVEKLFF
-	few	TRBJ2-6	TRBV11-2	TGTGCCAGCAGCTTTATCCAAGGGGTCTCCGGGGCCAACGTCCTGACTTTC	CASSFIQGVSGANVLTF
TRBD1	-	TRBJ1-1	TRBV20-1	TGCAGTGCTTCACAGGGGGCGGTACGAGCTTTCTTT	CSASQGAVRAFF
-	few	TRBJ2-2	TRBV21-1	TGTGCCAGCAGCAAAAGGGGAGACAGGGCGAACACCGGGGAGCTGTTTTTT	CASSKRGDRANTGELFF
-	-	TRBJ2-3	TRBV6-4	TGTGCCAGCAGCCCGGGAATAGCTGGGGATACGCAGTATTTT	CASSPGIAGDTQYF
-	few	TRBJ2-5	TRBV5-1	TGCGCCAGCAGCTTGGGGAGCAACGACCAAGAGACCCAGTACTTC	CASSLGSNDQETQYF
-	few	TRBJ2-6	TRBV12-3/TRBV12-4	TGTGCCAGCACAGGGGCCCCTCTTGGGGCCAACGTCCTGACTTTC	CASTGAPLGANVLTF
-	few	TRBJ2-3	TRBV13	TGTGCCAGCAGCTCCTTTTATGGGGCAGGGACTTTCACAGATACGCAGTATTTT	CASSSFYGAGTFTDTQYF
TRBD2	-	TRBJ2-7	TRBV4-1	TGCGCCAGCAGCCAAGGGGCGGGAGCGACCTACGAGCAGTACTTC	CASSQGAGATYEQYF
-	few	TRBJ2-5	TRBV29-1	TGCAGCTACAGTGGGGCCCCCGGAGAGACCCAGTACTTC	CSYSGAPGETQYF
TRBD2	once	TRBJ2-7	TRBV12-3/TRBV12-4	TGTGCCAGCAGTTTAGTGCCCTCCGGGACTAGCGGGAGTTTCAACGAGCAGTACTTC	CASSLVPSGTSGSFNEQYF